This TCR beta chain was identified during a study of OX40 agonist ivuxolimab in advanced cancers. With respect to the entire study: Ivuxolimab was an agonistic, fully human IgG2 monoclonal antibody directed against OX40 (CD134), a costimulatory receptor. Intravenous ivuxolimab was administered to patients every 2 weeks at six dose levels: 0.01, 0.1, 0.3, 1.5, 3 and 10 mg/kg. Among the roughly 52 dose-escalation patients, around 19 had hepatocellular carcinoma, roughly 15 melanoma, 9 renal cell carcinoma and 9 head and neck cancer. A male proportion of around 81% and a mean age of about 60 years, ranging from 23 to 79, were recorded for the dose-escalation cohort. Prior anti-PD-1, anti-PD-L1 or anti-CTLA-4 therapy was permitted, and approximately 39% of dose-escalation patients had received checkpoint inhibitors. Partial responses occurred in three dose-escalation patients, of whom one had hepatocellular carcinoma and two had cutaneous melanoma. The purpose of peripheral TCRbeta sequencing was to test whether ivuxolimab changed TCR sequence diversity and led to clonal T-cell expansion. The monotherapy dose-escalation portion (N = 52 patients) of the phase I ivuxolimab trial is reported in the paper. Broad study findings and their caveats: Low levels of normalized T-cell clonal expansion were also seen in some patients who did not respond. At doses from 0.1 to 3.0 mg/kg, clonal expansion was seen in both CD4+ and CD8+ blood T cells between baseline and week 6. In partial responders in the 0.1-3.0 mg/kg groups, normalized peripheral clonal expansion was found to be among the lowest, especially among CD8+ T cells. The antigen specificity of the clonally expanded peripheral T cells was not determined. After ivuxolimab, expanded clones were on average more numerous among CD8+ T cells than among CD4+ T cells.

The trial excluded patients who had a history of autoimmune disease or who were on systemic immunosuppression. Peripheral blood for TCR sequencing was collected from all dose cohorts at baseline, on cycle 4 day 1, and on cycle 7 day 1. Samples were obtained from an open-label, multicenter, first-in-human phase I dose-escalation trial of ivuxolimab. Adults with locally advanced or metastatic head and neck squamous cell, hepatocellular, melanoma or renal cell carcinoma were enrolled in the trial. Before TCR sequencing, CD4+ T cells and CD8+ T cells were sorted from peripheral blood as separate populations. Genomic DNA was extracted from sorted cells for sequencing of the TCRbeta CDR3 region. The immunoSEQ Assay was used for sequencing of TCRbeta CDR3 regions. TCRdb provides this immuneACCESS table in a form limited to in-frame rearrangements. Some clones are lacking; in checked studies, under half of them reflect an unresolved V gene, and why the rest are absent is not known. Within this sample are about 49,000 clones, with around 80% of them counted one time only. Together, the top ten hold approximately 1.6% of the sample.

Turning to this clone: Its cognate antigen has yet to be identified. No quality values exist for individual bases; no much larger clone is one base distant.

CDR1 and CDR2 are read off the germline V gene as SGHTA and FQGNSA. For this chain, trimming is 2 bases at the V end and 3 bases at the J end, and the number of junction bases without a gene match is 9. The CDR3 measures 16 amino acids from cysteine to phenylalanine. The DNA shown is the 48-base CDR3, in frame from base 1. The sequence derives from an adult with an advanced solid tumor such as melanoma, head and neck, liver or kidney cancer. The chain uses TRBV7-2 and TRBJ2-5, and 7 bases in between align with TRBD1. The sequencing here drew on CD4+ or CD8+ T cells sorted from blood, taken in a trial of the OX40 agonist ivuxolimab. The CDR3 here reads CASSLKDWTGEETQYF. The bases are TGTGCCAGCAGCTTAAAAGACTGGACAGGAGAAGAGACCCAGTACTTC.